This is a list of T cell receptor beta chains from one sample in a study of beta chain features in type 1 diabetes. Libraries were prepared by immunoSEQ multiplex PCR; TCRdb keeps only in-frame clonotypes and omits some of them. The sample holds around 320,000 clones, about 14% seen once. The sample taken for sequencing was central memory CD4+ T cells from blood. The source of these receptors is a man aged 30 to 45 in good health. Each CDR3 is given without its conserved first and last residue. A D gene is named only where the DNA matches it firmly.

D	length	V	J	CDR3
-	13	TRBV5-1	TRBJ1-4	ASSSGSFPNEKLF
-	10	TRBV6-1	TRBJ1-5	ASMQGSQPQH
TRBD1	14	TRBV7-6	TRBJ1-3	ASSSQTGSSGNTIY
-	11	TRBV9	TRBJ1-1	ASSLTGSTEAF
TRBD2	15	TRBV4-1	TRBJ2-1	ASSQRPKRGGGDEQF
-	9	TRBV20-1	TRBJ1-3	SAMIGHTIY
TRBD2	14	TRBV9	TRBJ2-3	ASSVSSGGPTDTQY
-	12	TRBV6-6	TRBJ2-7	ASTEWRGTYEQY
-	15	TRBV4-1	TRBJ2-2	ASSQVGKLLNTGELF
-	13	TRBV21-1	TRBJ1-5	ASSKAQYSNQPQH
-	10	TRBV6-6	TRBJ2-7	ATMNGIYEQY
-	11	TRBV9	TRBJ2-3	ASSAASTDTQY
TRBD1	10	TRBV5-1	TRBJ1-4	ASSLTGGKLF
-	9	TRBV7-3	TRBJ1-4	ASSSGTAAF
-	13	TRBV4-3	TRBJ2-3	ASSPGHTRTDTQY
-	13	TRBV5-1	TRBJ2-3	ASSLAGRSTDTQY
TRBD2	13	TRBV7-9	TRBJ2-5	ASSPGGGHQETQY
TRBD2	13	TRBV9	TRBJ2-2	ASSVAGGPTGELF
TRBD1	12	TRBV7-2	TRBJ2-1	ASSTGTAYNEQF
TRBD2	12	TRBV29-1	TRBJ2-3	SVVGGGRTDTQY
TRBD1	12	TRBV7-2	TRBJ1-2	ASSSKTGGRGYT
-	13	TRBV4-3	TRBJ2-6	ASSPQNSGANVLT
TRBD2	15	TRBV4-2	TRBJ2-5	ASSQVGGGAYQETQY
-	10	TRBV7-2	TRBJ1-5	ASSLANQPQH
TRBD1	12	TRBV10-2	TRBJ2-7	ASRPGQGTYEQY
TRBD2	14	TRBV6-6	TRBJ2-5	ASSSAASGFKETQY
TRBD2	11	TRBV19	TRBJ2-5	ASSWRERETQY
TRBD2	13	TRBV10-3	TRBJ2-2	AIRRGLAGTGELF
TRBD1	13	TRBV7-2	TRBJ2-7	ASRPTLTGIYEQY
-	12	TRBV6-5	TRBJ1-1	ASSQLTGNTEAF
TRBD2	12	TRBV7-3	TRBJ2-1	ASSSGLAGDRQF
-	14	TRBV11-2	TRBJ2-7	ASSLRTHVLFHEQY
TRBD1	13	TRBV7-9	TRBJ1-2	ASSPELTGSYGYT
-	14	TRBV6-1	TRBJ1-5	ASSEVLGMGNQPQH
-	9	TRBV20-1	TRBJ1-2	SAPDGSRYT
-	12	TRBV18	TRBJ2-3	ASSPPDGTDTQY
-	13	TRBV7-8	TRBJ2-5	ASSIAGHSKETQY
-	13	TRBV18	TRBJ1-1	ASTTGQFKNTEAF
-	17	TRBV27	TRBJ2-1	ASRRGPGGRSVIYNEQF
TRBD2	16	TRBV2	TRBJ2-1	ASSSLGLAGPFPNEQF
TRBD2	14	TRBV7-2	TRBJ2-3	ASSLASGGDLDTQY
-	11	TRBV29-1	TRBJ1-1	SVEAARDTEAF
-	15	TRBV18	TRBJ2-1	ASSPPIRGNHYNEQF
TRBD1	14	TRBV5-1	TRBJ2-4	ASSTRPGQGFGIQY
-	11	TRBV10-3	TRBJ2-1	AISVEWYNEQF
TRBD2	13	TRBV10-3	TRBJ2-2	AISGTSGRAGELF
TRBD2	13	TRBV5-6	TRBJ2-5	ASSLVSSGAMVCD
-	13	TRBV5-4	TRBJ1-2	ASSWETATNYGYT
TRBD1	13	TRBV5-1	TRBJ2-1	ASSGSGTAYNEQF
-	14	TRBV5-1	TRBJ2-6	ASSDRTSSGANVLT
TRBD1	11	TRBV10-3	TRBJ2-7	AIKDRGRYEQY
TRBD1	11	TRBV10-3	-	AIRTGTSYEQY
-	13	TRBV11-3	TRBJ2-1	ASSLGLQGYNEQF
-	12	TRBV6-1	TRBJ1-2	ASSIGRKLYGYT
TRBD1	10	TRBV2	TRBJ1-2	ASREGAHGYT
-	13	TRBV6-1	TRBJ1-1	ASSRQPTGATEAF
-	11	TRBV7-2	TRBJ2-1	ASSLMDYNEQF
-	12	TRBV11-2	TRBJ1-1	ASSWNRGVTEAF
TRBD2	13	TRBV11-1	TRBJ2-3	ASSLKTSGQDTQY
-	12	TRBV4-1	TRBJ2-3	ASSQAEVTDTQY